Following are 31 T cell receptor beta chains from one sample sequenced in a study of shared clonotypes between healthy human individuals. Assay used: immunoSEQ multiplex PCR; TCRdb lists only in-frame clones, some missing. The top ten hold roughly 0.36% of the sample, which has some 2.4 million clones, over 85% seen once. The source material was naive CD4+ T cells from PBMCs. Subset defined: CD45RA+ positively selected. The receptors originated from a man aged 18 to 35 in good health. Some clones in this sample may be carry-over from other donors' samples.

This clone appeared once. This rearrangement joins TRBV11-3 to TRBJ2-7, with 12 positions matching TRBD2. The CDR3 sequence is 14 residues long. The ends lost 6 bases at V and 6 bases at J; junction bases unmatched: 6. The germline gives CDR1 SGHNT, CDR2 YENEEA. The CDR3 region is CASSRLAGDTEQYF. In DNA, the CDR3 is TGTGCCAGCAGTCGACTAGCGGGAGACACCGAGCAGTACTTC.

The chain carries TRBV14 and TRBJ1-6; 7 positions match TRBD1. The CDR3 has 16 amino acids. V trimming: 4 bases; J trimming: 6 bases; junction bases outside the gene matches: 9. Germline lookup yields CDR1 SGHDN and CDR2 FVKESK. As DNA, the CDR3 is TGTGCCAGCAGCCCCGGGACAGTCCTTCCTAATTCACCCCTCCACTTT. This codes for CASSPGTVLPNSPLHF.

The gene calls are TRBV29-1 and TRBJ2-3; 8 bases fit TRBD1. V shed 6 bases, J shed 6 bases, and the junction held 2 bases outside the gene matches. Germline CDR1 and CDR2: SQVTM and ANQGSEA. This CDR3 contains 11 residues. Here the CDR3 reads CSVGDRDTQYF. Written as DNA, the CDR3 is TGCAGCGTCGGGGACAGGGATACGCAGTATTTT.

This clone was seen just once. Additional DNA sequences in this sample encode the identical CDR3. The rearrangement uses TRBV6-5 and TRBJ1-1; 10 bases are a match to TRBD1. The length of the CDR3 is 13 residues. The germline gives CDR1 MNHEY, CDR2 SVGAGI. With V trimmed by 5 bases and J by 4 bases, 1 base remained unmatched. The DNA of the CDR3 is TGTGCCAGCAGTCGGACAGGGGGCACTGAAGCTTTCTTT. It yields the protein CASSRTGGTEAFF.

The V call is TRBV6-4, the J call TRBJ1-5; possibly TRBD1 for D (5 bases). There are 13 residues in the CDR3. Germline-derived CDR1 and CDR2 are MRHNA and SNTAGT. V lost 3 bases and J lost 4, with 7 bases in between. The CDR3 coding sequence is TGTGCCAGCAGTGAGACAGCAAATCAGCCCCAGCATTTT. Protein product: CASSETANQPQHF.

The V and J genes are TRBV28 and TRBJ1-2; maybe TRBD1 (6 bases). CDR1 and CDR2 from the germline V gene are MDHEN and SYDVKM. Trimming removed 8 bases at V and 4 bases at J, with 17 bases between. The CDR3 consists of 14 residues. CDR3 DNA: TGTGCCAGCCTCCTTGGGGGAGGGGGCTATGGCTACACCTTC. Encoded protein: CASLLGGGGYGYTF.

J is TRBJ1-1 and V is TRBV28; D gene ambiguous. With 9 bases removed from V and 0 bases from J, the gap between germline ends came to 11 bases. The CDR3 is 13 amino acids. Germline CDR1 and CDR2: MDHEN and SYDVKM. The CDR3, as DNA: TGTGCCAGTACGCAGCTCATGAACACTGAAGCTTTCTTT. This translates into CASTQLMNTEAFF.

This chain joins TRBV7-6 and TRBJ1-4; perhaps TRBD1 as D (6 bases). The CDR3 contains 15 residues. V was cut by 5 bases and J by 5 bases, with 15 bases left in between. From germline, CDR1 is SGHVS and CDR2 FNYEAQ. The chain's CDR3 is CASSTRTAGNEKLFF. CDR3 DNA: TGTGCCAGCAGCACACGGACAGCCGGGAATGAAAAACTGTTTTTT. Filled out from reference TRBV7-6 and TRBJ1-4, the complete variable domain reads GAGVSQSPRYKVTKRGQDVALRCDPISGHVSLYWYRQALGQGPEFLTYFNYEAQQDKSGLPNDRFSAERPEGSISTLTIQRTEQRDSAMYRCASSTRTAGNEKLFFGSGTQLSVL.

The CDR3 coding sequence is TGTGCCAGCAGCGTAGGGGCCGGGAGACGTGGCACCGGGGAGCTGTTTTTT. Its translation: CASSVGAGRRGTGELFF. This sequence joins TRBV9 and TRBJ2-2, with D tentatively TRBD2 (6 bases). Germline V CDR1 and CDR2: SGDLS, YYNGEE. The CDR3 extends over 17 amino acids. Trimming cost V 0 bases and J 4 bases, with 16 bases left between them.

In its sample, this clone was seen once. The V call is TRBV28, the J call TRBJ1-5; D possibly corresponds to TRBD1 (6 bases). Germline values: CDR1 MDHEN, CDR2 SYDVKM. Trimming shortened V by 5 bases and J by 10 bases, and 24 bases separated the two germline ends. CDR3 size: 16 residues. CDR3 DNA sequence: TGTGCCAGCAGTCTACAACCCCCGGGACATTCGGGCCCCCAGCATTTT. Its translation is CASSLQPPGHSGPQHF.

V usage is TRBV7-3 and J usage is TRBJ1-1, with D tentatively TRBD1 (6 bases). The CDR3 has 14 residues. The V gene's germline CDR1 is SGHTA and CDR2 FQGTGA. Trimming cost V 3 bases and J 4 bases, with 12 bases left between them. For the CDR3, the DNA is TGTGCCAGCAGCTTTGGGGGCCCCAGCACTGAAGCTTTCTTT. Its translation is CASSFGGPSTEAFF.

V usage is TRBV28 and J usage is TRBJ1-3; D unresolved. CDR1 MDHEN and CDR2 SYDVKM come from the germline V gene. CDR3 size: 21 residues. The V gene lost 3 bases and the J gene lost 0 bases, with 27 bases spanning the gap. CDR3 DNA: TGTGCCAGCAGTTTTTTAAGGCGGTGGCTTCAAAAGATATTCTCTGGAAACACCATATATTTT. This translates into CASSFLRRWLQKIFSGNTIYF.

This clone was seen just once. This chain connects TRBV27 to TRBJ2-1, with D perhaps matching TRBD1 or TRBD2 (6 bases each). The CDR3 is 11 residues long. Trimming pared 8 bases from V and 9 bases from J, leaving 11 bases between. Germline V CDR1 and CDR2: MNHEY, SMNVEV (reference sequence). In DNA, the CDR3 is TGTGCCAGCCGAGAGGGGGGTGAGCAGTTCTTC. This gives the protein CASREGGEQFF.

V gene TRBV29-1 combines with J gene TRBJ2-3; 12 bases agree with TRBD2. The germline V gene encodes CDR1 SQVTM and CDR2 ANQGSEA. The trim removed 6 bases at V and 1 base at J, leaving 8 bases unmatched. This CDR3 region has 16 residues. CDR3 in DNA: TGCAGCGTGGCCGGGACTAGCGGGTTGGGCACAGATACGCAGTATTTT. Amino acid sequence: CSVAGTSGLGTDTQYF.

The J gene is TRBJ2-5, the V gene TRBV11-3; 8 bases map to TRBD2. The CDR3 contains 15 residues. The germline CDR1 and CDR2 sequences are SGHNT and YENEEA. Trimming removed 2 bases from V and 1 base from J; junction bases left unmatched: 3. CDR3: CASSLLAGAQETQYF. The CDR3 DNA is TGTGCCAGCAGCTTACTAGCGGGTGCCCAAGAGACCCAGTACTTC.

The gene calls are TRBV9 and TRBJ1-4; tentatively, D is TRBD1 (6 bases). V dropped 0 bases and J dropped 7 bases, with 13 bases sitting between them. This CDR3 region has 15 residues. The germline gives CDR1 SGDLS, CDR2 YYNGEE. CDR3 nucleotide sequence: TGTGCCAGCAGCGTAGCCCCTGGAGGGGGTGAAAAACTGTTTTTT. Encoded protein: CASSVAPGGGEKLFF.

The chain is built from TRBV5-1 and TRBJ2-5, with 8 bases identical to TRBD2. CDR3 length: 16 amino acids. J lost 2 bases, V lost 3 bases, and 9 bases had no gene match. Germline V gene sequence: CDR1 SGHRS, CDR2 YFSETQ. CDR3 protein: CASSSGGSGSQETQYF. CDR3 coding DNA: TGCGCCAGCAGCTCGGGAGGGTCTGGGAGTCAAGAGACCCAGTACTTC.

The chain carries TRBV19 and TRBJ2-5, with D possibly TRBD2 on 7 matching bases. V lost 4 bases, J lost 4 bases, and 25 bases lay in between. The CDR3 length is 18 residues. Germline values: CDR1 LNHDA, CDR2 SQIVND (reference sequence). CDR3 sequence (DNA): TGTGCCAGTAGTACGGAGGGGGTTGTGGGAGGGATCGGAGAGACCCAGTACTTC. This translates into CASSTEGVVGGIGETQYF.

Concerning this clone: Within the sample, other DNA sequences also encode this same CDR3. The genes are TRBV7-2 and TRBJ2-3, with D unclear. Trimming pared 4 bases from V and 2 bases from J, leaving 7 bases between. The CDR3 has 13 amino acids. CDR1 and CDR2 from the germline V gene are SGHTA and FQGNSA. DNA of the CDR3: TGTGCCAGCAGCTCCCCATCCACAGATACGCAGTATTTT. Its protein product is CASSSPSTDTQYF.

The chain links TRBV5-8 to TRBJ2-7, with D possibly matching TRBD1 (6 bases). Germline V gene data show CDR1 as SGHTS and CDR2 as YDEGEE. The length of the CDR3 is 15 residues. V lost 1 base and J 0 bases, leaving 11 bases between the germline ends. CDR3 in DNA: TGTGCCAGCAGCTTGCGGGACATCCCCTCCTACGAGCAGTACTTC. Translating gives CASSLRDIPSYEQYF.

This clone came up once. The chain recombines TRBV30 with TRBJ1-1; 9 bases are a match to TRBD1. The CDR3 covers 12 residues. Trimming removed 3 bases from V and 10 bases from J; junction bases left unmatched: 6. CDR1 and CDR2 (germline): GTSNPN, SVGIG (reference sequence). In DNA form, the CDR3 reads TGTGCCTGGAGGGCGACAGGGGGGCGAGCTTTCTTT. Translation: CAWRATGGRAFF.

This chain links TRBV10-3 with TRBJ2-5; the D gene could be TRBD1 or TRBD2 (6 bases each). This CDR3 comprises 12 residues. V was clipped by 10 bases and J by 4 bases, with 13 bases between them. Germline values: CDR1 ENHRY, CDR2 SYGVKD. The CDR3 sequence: CATGVGGETQYF. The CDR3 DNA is TGTGCCACAGGGGTGGGGGGAGAGACCCAGTACTTC.

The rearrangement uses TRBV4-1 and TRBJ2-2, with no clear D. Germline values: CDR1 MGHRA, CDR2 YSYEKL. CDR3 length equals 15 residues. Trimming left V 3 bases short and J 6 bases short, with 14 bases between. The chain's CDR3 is CASSHQAILAGELFF. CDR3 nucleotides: TGCGCCAGCAGCCATCAAGCCATCCTGGCCGGGGAGCTGTTTTTT.

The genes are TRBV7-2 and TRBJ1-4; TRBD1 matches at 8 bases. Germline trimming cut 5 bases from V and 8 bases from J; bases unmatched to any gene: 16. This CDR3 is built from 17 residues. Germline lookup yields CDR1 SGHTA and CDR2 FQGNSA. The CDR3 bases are TGTGCCAGCAGCCCAAGCACCGGGACAGGCTATAGGGAAAAACTGTTTTTT. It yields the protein CASSPSTGTGYREKLFF.

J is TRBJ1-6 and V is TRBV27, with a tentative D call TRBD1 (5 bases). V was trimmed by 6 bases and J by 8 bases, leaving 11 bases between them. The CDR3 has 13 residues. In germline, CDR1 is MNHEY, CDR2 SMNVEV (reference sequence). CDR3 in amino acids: CASREGLYSPLHF. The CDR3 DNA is TGTGCCAGCAGGGAGGGGTTATATTCACCCCTCCACTTT.

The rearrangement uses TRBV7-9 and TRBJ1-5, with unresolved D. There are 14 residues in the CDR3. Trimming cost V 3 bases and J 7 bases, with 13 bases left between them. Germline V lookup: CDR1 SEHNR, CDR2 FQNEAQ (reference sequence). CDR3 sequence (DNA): TGTGCCAGCAGCTTCGACTCCGTAGGGCAGCCCCAGCATTTT. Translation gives CASSFDSVGQPQHF. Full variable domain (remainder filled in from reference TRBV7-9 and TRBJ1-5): DTGVSQNPRHKITKRGQNVTFRCDPISEHNRLYWYRQTLGQGPEFLTYFQNEAQLEKSRLLSDRFSAERPKGSFSTLEIQRTEQGDSAMYLCASSFDSVGQPQHFGDGTRLSIL.

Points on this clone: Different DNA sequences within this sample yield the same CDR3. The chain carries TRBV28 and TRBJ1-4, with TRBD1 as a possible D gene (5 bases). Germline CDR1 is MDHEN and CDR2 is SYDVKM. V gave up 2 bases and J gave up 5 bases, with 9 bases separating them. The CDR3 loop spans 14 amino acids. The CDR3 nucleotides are TGTGCCAGCAGTTTAAGGGGAAACAATGAAAAACTGTTTTTT. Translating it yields CASSLRGNNEKLFF.

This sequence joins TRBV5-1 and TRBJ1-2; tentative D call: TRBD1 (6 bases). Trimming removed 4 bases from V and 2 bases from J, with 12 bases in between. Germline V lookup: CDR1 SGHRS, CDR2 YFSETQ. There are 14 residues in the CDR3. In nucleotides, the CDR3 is TGCGCCAGCAGCCGGGGGACAATCAACTATGGCTACACCTTC. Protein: CASSRGTINYGYTF.

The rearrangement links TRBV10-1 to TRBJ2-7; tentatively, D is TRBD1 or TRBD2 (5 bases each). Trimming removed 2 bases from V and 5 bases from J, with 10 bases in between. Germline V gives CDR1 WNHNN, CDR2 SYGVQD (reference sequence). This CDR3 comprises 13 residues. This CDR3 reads CASSEVGTDEQYF. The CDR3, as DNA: TGCGCCAGCAGTGAGGTCGGGACCGACGAGCAGTACTTC.

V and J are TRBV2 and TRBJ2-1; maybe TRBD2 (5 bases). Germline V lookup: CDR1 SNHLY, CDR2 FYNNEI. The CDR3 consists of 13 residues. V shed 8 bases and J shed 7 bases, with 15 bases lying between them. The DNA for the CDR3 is TGTGCCAGCGAAGCGGAGGTGGCAAATGAGCAGTTCTTC. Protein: CASEAEVANEQFF.

The CDR3 here is CASTVSLVHEQYF. The CDR3 DNA sequence: TGTGCCAGCACAGTTTCCCTAGTCCACGAGCAGTACTTC. The V and J genes are TRBV2 and TRBJ2-5; D is ambiguous. The DNA end is a closer match to TRBJ2-7, so the J assignment may be wrong. Germline CDR1 and CDR2: SNHLY and FYNNEI. This CDR3 spans 13 amino acids.